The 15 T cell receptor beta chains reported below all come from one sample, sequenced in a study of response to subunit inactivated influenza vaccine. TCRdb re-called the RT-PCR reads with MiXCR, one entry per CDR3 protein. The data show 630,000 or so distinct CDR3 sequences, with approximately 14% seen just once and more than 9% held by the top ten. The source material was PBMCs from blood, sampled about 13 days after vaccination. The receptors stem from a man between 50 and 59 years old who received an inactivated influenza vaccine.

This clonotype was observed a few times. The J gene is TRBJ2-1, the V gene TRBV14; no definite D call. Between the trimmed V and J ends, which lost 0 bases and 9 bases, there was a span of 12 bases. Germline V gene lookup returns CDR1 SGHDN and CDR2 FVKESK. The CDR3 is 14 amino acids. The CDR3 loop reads CASSQDPRPPEQFF. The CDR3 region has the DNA TGTGCCAGCAGCCAAGATCCCAGGCCGCCTGAGCAGTTCTTC. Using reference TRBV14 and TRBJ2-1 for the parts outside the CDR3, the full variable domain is EAGVTQFPSHSVIEKGQTVTLRCDPISGHDNLYWYRRVMGKEIKFLLHFVKESKQDESGMPNNRFLAERTGGTYSTLKVQPAELEDSGVYFCASSQDPRPPEQFFGPGTRLTVL.

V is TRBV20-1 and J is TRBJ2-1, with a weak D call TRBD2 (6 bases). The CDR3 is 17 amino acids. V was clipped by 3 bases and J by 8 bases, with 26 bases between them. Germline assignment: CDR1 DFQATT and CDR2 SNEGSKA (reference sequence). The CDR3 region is CSASSVGVGGSFYEQFF. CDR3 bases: TGCAGTGCTAGCAGCGTAGGGGTGGGGGGTAGCTTCTATGAGCAGTTCTTC.

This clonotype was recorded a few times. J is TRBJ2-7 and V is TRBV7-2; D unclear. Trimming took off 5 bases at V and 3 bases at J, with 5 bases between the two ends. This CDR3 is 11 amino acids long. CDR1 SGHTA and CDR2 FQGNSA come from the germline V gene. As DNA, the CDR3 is TGTGCCAGCAGCACCCACTACGAGCAGTACTTC. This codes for CASSTHYEQYF. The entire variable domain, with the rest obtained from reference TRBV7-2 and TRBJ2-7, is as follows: GAGVSQSPSNKVTEKGKDVELRCDPISGHTALYWYRQSLGQGLEFLIYFQGNSAPDKSGLPSDRFSAERTGGSVSTLTIQRTQQEDSAVYLCASSTHYEQYFGPGTRLTVT.

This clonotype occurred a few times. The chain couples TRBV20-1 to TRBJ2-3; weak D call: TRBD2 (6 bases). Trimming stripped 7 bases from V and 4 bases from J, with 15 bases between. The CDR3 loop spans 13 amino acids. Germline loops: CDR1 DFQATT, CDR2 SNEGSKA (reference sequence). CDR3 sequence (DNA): TGCAGTGGGCAGGAGGGCGCCGCAGATACGCAGTATTTT. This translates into CSGQEGAADTQYF.

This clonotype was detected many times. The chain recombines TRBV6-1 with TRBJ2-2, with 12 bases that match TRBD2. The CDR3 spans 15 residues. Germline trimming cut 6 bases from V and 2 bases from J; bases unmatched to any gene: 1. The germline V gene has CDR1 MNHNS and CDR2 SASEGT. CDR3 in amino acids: CASRLAGGNTGELFF. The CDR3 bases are TGTGCCAGCAGACTAGCGGGAGGAAACACCGGGGAGCTGTTTTTT.

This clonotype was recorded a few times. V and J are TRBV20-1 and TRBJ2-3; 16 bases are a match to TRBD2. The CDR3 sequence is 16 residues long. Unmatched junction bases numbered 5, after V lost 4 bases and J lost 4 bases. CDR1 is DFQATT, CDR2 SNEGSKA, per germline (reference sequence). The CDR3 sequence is CSATGLAGGWADTQYF. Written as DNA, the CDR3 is TGCAGTGCTACGGGACTAGCGGGGGGGTGGGCAGATACGCAGTATTTT.

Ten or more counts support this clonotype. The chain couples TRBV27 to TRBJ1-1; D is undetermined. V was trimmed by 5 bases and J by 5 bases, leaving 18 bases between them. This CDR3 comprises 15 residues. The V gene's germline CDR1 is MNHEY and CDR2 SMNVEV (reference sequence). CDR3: CASSPRTSRGTEAFF. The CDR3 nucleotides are TGTGCCAGCAGTCCCCGGACGTCTCGAGGGACTGAAGCTTTCTTT.

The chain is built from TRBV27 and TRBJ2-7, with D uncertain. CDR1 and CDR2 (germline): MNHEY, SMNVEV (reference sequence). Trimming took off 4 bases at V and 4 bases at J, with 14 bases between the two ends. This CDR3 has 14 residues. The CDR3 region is CASSSLSAKYEQYF. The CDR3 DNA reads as TGTGCCAGCAGTTCCCTATCGGCCAAATACGAGCAGTACTTC.

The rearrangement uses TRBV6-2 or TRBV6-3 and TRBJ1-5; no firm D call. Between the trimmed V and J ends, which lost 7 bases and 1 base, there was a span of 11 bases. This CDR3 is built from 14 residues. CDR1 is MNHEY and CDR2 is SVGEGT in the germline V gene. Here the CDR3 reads CASTNTRSNQPQHF. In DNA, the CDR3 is TGTGCCAGCACAAATACGCGAAGCAATCAGCCCCAGCATTTT.

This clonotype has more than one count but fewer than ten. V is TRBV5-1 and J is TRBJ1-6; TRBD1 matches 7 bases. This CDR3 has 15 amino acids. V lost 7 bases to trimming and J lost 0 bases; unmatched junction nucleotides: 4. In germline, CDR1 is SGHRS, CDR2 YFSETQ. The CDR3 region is CASQQGSSYNSPLHF. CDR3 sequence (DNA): TGCGCCAGCCAACAGGGGAGCTCCTATAATTCACCCCTCCACTTT.

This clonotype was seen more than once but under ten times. The DNA for the CDR3 is TGTGCCAGCAGCTTACGGTGGGTTCGGGACGAGCAGTACTTC. This translates into CASSLRWVRDEQYF. The chain has TRBV7-2 and TRBJ2-7; the D is unclear. CDR1 and CDR2 (germline): SGHTA, FQGNSA. The CDR3 has 14 residues. With 2 bases removed from V and 5 bases from J, the gap between germline ends came to 13 bases.

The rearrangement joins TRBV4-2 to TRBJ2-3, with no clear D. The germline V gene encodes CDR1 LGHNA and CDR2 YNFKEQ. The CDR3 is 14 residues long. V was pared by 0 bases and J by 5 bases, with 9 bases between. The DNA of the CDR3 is TGTGCCAGCAGCCAAGAGCCTGGGGTAGATACGCAGTATTTT. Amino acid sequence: CASSQEPGVDTQYF.

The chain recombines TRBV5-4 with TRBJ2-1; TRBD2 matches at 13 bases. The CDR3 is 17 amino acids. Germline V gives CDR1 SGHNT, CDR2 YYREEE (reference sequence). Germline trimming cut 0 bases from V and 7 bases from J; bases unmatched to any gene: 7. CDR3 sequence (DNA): TGTGCCAGCAGCTTGGGAGGACTAGCGGGAGAGGGGAATGAGCAGTTCTTC. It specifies CASSLGGLAGEGNEQFF.

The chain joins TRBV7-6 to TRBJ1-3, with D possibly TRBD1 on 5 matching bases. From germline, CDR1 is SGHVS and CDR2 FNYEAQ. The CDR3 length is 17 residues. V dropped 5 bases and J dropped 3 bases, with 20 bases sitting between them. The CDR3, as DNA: TGTGCCAGCAGCCTATGGCCTAAGGGGCAAGGTGGAAACACCATATATTTT. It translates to CASSLWPKGQGGNTIYF.

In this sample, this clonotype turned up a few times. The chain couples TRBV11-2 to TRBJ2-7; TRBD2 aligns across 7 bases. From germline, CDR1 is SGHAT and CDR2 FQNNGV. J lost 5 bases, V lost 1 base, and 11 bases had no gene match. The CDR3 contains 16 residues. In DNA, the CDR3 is TGTGCCAGCAGCTTAGTTCTTAGCGGGCCGCCGCACGAGCAGTACTTC. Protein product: CASSLVLSGPPHEQYF.